Here is one T cell receptor beta chain with its context. Its antigen is undetermined. It was 5'RACE with constant-segment primers that produced the TCR alpha and TCR beta cDNA libraries, which carried sample barcodes and UMIs. From the 5' RACE reads, TCRdb called clonotypes with MiXCR, one entry per CDR3 protein. Of 450,000 or so distinct CDR3 sequences in the sample, around 19% are singletons; the top ten hold approximately 8.1%. This entry is derived from a study of T-cell memory formation after mild COVID-19. Trimming cost V 7 bases and J 2 bases; bases outside gene matches: 4. CDR1 is SEHNR, CDR2 FQNEAQ, per germline (reference sequence). This CDR3 comprises 13 residues. Study-wide points: A second wave expanding day 15 to 37 was CD4+-biased; contracting clones were balanced. Pre-infection memory carried some responding clones, suggesting that cross-reactive memory joined.

This chain links TRBV7-9 with TRBJ2-7, with 8 bases aligning to TRBD2. The clonotype originates from an adult woman who had mild COVID-19 (a few samples of this study predate the infection). Cell type and time point are not known. Sequenced input: PBMCs or a T cell subset sorted from them (not recorded which). DNA for the CDR3: TGTGCCAGCACCCTAGCGGGCACCTACGAGCAGTACTTC. Residues: CASTLAGTYEQYF. The full variable domain, with the rest looked up from reference TRBV7-9 and TRBJ2-7, is DTGVSQNPRHKITKRGQNVTFRCDPISEHNRLYWYRQTLGQGPEFLTYFQNEAQLEKSRLLSDRFSAERPKGSFSTLEIQRTEQGDSAMYLCASTLAGTYEQYFGPGTRLTVT.